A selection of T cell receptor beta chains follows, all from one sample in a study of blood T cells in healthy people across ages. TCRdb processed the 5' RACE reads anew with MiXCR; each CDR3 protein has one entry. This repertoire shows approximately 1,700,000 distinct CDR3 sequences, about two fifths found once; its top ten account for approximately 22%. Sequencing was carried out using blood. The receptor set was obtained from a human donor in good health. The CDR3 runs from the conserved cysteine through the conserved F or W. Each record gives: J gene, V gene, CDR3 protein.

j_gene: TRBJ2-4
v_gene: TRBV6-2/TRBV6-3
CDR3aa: CASSPGQPNIQYF

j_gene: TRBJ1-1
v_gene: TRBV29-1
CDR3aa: CSVSSMNTEAFF

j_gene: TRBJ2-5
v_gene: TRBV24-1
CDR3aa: CATKKGPLETQYF

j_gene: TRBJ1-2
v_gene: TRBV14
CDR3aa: CASSQDIGKDGYTF

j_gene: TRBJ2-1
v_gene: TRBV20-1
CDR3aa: CSARDLSGGAENEQFF

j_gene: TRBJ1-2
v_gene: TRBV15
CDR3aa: CATSWDRAGTGYTF

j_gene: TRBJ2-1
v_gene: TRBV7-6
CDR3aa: CASSAGTGGSYNEQFF

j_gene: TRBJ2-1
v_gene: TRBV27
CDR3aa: CAIARSTGINEQFF

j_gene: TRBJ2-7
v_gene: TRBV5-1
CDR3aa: CASSFLSASYEQYF

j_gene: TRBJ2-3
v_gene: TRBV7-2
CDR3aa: CASSLIGPRADTQYF

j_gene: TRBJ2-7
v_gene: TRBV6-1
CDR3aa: CASSEAATTSSYEQYF

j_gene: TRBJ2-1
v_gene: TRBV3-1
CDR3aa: CASSQVRTGVRDEQFF

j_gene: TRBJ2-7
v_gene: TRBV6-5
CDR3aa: CASSYSKADRNYEQYF

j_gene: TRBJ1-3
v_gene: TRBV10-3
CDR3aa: CAISDPSGPGQGFTGNTIYF

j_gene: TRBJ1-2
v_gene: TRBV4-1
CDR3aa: CASSHPDRANYGYTF

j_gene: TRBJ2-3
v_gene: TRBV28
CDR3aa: CASSSHRPSTDTQYF

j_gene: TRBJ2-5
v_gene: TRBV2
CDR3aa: CASSASRDRIWETQYF

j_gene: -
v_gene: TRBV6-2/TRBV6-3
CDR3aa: CASSWPGDYEQYF

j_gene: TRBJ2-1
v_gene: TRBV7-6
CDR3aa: CASSEMIDTYNEQFF

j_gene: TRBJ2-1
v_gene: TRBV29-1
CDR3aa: CSVGTSEELGQFF

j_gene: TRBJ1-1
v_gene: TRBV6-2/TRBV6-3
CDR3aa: CASSPSPLGEQGEAFF

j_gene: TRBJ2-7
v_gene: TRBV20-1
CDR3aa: CSARDPQVGGEQYF

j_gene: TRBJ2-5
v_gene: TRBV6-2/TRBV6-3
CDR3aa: CASSGSTGDQETQYF

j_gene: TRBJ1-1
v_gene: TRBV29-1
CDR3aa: CSVPQGLEAFF

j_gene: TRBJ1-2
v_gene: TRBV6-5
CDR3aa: CASSYSISGINYGYTF

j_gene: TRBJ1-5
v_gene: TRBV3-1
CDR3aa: CASSQGQGLNQPQHF

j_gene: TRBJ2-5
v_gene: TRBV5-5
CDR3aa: CASSFDGLRIGEQYF

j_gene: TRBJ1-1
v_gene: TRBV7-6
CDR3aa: CASSRQGGITEAFF

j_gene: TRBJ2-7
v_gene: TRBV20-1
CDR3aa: CSVEAGTSGGGSYEQYF

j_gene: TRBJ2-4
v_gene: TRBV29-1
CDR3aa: CSVDYLNIQYF

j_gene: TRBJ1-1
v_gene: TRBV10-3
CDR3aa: CAISESGAGGTEAFF

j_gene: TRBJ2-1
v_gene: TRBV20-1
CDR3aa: CSARDPSGGSGDEQFF

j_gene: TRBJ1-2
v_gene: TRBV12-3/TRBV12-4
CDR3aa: CASSGQGTIYGYTF

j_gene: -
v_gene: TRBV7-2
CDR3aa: CASSSNRGSEQETQYF

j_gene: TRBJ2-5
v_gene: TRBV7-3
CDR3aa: CASSLSSGMQETQYF

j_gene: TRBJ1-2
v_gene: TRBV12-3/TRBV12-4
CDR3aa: CASSYTGQGAGGYTF

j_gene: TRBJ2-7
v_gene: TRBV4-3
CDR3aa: CASSQDLIAGGYEQYF

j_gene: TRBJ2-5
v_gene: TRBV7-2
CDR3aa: CASSLWQSDRKETQYF

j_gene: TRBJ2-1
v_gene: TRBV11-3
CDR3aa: CASSGTGSGLAGDSSYNEQFF

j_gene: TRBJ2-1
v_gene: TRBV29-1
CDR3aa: CSVTGDNEQFF

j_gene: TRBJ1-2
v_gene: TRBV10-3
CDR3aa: CAISERSGPANYGYTF